This T cell receptor beta chain appears in the sequencing data of a study of T cell responses to AZD1222 COVID-19 vaccine. TCRdb keeps only in-frame clones here, not all; method: immunoSEQ multiplex PCR. The repertoire holds some 140,000 clones, with roughly 82% as singletons. Deletions cut 0 bases from V and 5 bases from J, with 28 bases between. The CDR3 is made up of 20 amino acids. Looked up from germline, CDR1 is MGHRA and CDR2 is YSYEKL. The sequenced sample was peripheral blood, obtained on day 0 of AZD1222 vaccination. The TCR was taken from an adult in good health. This chain joins TRBV4-1 and TRBJ1-2; a possible D gene is TRBD1 (6 bases). CDR3 in DNA: TGCGCCAGCAGCCAAGAGGATTTAGGGGGGATCAGCGGACGATGGTATGGCTACACCTTC. It yields the protein CASSQEDLGGISGRWYGYTF.